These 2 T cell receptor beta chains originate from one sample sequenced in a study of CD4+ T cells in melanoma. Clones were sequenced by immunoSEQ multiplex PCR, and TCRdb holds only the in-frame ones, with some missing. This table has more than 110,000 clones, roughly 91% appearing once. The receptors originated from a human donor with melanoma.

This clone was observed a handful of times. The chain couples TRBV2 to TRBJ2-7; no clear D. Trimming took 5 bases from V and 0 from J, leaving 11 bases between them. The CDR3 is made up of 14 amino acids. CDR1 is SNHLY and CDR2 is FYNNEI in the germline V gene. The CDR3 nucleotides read TGTGCCAGCAGTCTCCGAAAGAGCTCCTACGAGCAGTACTTC. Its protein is CASSLRKSSYEQYF.

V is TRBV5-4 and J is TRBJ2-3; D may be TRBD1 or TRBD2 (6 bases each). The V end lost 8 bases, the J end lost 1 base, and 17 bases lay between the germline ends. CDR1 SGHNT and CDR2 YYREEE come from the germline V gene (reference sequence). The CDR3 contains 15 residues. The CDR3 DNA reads TGTGCCAGTTCCACAAGGGGGGATCGCACAGATACGCAGTATTTT. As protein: CASSTRGDRTDTQYF.